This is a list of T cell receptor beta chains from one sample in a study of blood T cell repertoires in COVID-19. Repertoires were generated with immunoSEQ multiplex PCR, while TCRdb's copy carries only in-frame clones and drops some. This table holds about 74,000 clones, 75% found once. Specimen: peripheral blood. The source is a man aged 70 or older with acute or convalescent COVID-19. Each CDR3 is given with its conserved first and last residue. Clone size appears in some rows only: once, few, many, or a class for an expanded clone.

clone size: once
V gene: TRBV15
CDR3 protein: CATRPTSDDYEQYF

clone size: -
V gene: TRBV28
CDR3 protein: CASRSTGNYGYTF

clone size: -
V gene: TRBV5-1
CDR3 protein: CASSSSTSAQETQYF

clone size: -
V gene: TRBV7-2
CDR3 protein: CASSPQRDRETQYF

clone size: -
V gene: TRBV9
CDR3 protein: CASSVATLGGYNEQFF

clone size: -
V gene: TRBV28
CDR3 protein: CASSLGGDRAHEQYF

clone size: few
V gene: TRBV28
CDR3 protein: CASSFILQGAANTIYF

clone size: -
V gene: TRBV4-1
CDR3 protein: CASSQDGSGRLKNIQYF

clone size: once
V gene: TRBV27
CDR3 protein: CASSSGTGLEKLFF

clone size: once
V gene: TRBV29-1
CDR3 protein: CSVGAGDLNEQFF

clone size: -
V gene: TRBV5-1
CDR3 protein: CASSLEQGRAYEQYF

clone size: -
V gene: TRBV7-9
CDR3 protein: CASSPPAGSGRARYNEQFF

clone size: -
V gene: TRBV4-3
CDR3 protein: CASSQIHGTRGEQYF

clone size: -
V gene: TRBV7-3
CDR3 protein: CASSPEAAGYNEQFF

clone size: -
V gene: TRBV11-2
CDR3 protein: CASSLAFARDTQYF

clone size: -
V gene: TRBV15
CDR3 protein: CATSSWLAADNEQFF

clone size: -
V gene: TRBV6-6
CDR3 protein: CASTNGGQGGNTIYF

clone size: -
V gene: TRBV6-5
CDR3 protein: CASSMTGTNTEAFF

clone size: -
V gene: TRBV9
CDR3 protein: CASSNLQGGETQYF

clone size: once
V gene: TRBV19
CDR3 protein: CASSIGLAGAAFTDTQYF

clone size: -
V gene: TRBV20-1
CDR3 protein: CSASSRLYQETQYF

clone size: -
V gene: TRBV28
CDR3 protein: CASSRRLAGYNEQFF

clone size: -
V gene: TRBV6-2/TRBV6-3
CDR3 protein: CASSGGLAGSSYEQYF

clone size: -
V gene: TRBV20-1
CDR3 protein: CSASGSGLSYNEQFF

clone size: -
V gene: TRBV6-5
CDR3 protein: CASSYLGQGAREQYF

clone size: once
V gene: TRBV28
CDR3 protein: CASSLGGTNEKLFF